One T cell receptor (beta chain) is described in this entry. Trimming left V 2 bases short and J 4 bases short, with 6 bases between. From germline, CDR1 is DFQATT and CDR2 SNEGSKA (reference sequence). There are 11 residues in the CDR3. Produced via immunoSEQ multiplex PCR; TCRdb's table is partial and in-frame only. Of approximately 100,000 clones listed, 94% were seen once; the top ten hold roughly 0.6%. The data belong to a study of siplizumab effects on memory and regulatory T cells. Sequencing was carried out using Tregs sorted from blood. The source is a human donor in good health. The V gene is TRBV20-1, the J gene TRBJ2-7; no clear D gene. The CDR3: CSARRWYEQYF. The CDR3 DNA is TGCAGTGCTAGACGGTGGTACGAGCAGTACTTC.